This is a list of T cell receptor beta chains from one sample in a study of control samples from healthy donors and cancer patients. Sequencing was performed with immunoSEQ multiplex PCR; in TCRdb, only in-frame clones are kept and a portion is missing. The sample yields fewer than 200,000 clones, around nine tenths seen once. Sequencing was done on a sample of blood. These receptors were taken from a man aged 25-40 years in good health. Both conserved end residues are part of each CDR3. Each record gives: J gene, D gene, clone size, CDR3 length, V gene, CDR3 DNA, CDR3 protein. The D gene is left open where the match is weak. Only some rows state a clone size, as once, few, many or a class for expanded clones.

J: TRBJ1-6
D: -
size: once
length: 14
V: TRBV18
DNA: TGTGCCAGCTCACCACCACAATATAATTCACCCCTCCACTTT
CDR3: CASSPPQYNSPLHF

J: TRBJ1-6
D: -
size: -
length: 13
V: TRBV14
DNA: TGTGCCAGCAGCCAAGATTTCAATTCACCCCTCCACTTT
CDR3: CASSQDFNSPLHF

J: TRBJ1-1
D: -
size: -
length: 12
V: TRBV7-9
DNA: TGTGCCAGCAGCTTAGACGCCAGGGCGGCTTTCTTT
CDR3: CASSLDARAAFF

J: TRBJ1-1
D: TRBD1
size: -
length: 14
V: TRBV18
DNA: TGTGCCAGCTCTCTCTTGGGACAGGACACTGAAGCTTTCTTT
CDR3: CASSLLGQDTEAFF

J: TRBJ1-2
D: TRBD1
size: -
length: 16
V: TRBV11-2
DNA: TGTGCCAGCAGCCCCAATGCCGACAGGGAAGGAGAGGGCTACACCTTC
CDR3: CASSPNADREGEGYTF

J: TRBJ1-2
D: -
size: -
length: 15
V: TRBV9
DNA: TGTGCCAGCAGCGTAGCTAAGGAGGGGGACTATGGCTACACCTTC
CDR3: CASSVAKEGDYGYTF

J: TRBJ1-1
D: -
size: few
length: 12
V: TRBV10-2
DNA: TGCGCCAGCAGTCATGTGGAAGGTGAAGCTTTCTTT
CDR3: CASSHVEGEAFF

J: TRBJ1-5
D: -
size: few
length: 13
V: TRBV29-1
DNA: TGCAGCGTTGAGGTAGGCCCCAATCAGCCCCAGCATTTT
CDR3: CSVEVGPNQPQHF

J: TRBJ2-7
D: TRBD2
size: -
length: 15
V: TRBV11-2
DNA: TGTGCCAGCTTGTCTCTCGGGGAGGGCCTGGGCGAGCAGTACTTC
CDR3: CASLSLGEGLGEQYF

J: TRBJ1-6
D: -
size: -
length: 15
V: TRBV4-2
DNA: TGTGCCAGCAGCCAAGGACAGGAGAATAATTCACCCCTCCACTTT
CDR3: CASSQGQENNSPLHF

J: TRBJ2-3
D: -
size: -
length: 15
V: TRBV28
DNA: TGTGCCAGCAAATCCCGGGAGTACATGACAGATACGCAGTATTTT
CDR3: CASKSREYMTDTQYF

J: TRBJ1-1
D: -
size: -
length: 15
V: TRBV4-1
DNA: TGCGCCAGCAGCCAAGAAGAGACACTCAACACTGAAGCTTTCTTT
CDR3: CASSQEETLNTEAFF

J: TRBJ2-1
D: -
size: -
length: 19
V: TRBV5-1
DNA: TGCGCCAGCAGCTTGTATCCCCCTAAACAGGGATCATCCTACAATGAGCAGTTCTTC
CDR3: CASSLYPPKQGSSYNEQFF

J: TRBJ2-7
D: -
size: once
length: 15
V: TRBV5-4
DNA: TGTGCCAGCAGCCCGACCACCAGCGACGCCCCCGAGCAGTACTTC
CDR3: CASSPTTSDAPEQYF

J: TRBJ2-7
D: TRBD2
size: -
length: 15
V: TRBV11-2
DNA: TGTGCCAGCAGCCTCCAACCCGGGACTAGTTACGAGCAGTACTTC
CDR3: CASSLQPGTSYEQYF

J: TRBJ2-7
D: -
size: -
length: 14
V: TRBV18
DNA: TGTGCCAGCTCCACCACCCAGGGGGGCTACGAGCAGTACTTC
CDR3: CASSTTQGGYEQYF

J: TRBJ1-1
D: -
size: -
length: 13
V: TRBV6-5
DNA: TGTGCCAGCAGTTTAATTATGGGCGCTGAAGCTTTCTTT
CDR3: CASSLIMGAEAFF

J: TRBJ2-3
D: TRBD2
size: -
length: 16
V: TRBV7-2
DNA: TGTGCCAGCAGCTTAACTAGCGGGGGGGCCACAGATACGCAGTATTTT
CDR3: CASSLTSGGATDTQYF

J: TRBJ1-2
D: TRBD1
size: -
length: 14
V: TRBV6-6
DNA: TGTGCCAGCACACTGACCAGGACAGGGGATGGCTACACCTTC
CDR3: CASTLTRTGDGYTF

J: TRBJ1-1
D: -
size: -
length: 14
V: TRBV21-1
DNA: TGTGCCAGCACCGGGACCCTATGGCACACTGAAGCTTTCTTT
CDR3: CASTGTLWHTEAFF